These T cell receptor beta chains were read from a single sample in a study of shared clonotypes between healthy human individuals. Assay used: immunoSEQ multiplex PCR; TCRdb lists only in-frame clones, some missing. The sample carries about 2.1 million clones, 90% to 95% recorded once. Sequences were obtained from naive CD8+ T cells from PBMCs. The receptor set was obtained from a man younger than 35 in good health. Some clones in this sample may be carry-over from other donors' samples. Each CDR3 is given with its conserved first and last residue. The D gene is left open where the match is weak. Clone size appears in some rows only: once, few, many, or a class for an expanded clone.

TRBJ1-1 | - | - | TRBV19 | TGTGCCAGTAGTATCCTCAGCTTCACTGAAGCTTTCTTT | CASSILSFTEAFF
TRBJ2-1 | - | - | TRBV4-3 | TGCGCCAGCAGCCAAGTTTGGGACACCAATGAGCAGTTCTTC | CASSQVWDTNEQFF
TRBJ2-1 | TRBD2 | - | TRBV7-9 | TGTGCCAGCAGCTTGGGCGGGAGTGGCAATGAGCAGTTCTTC | CASSLGGSGNEQFF
TRBJ1-2 | - | - | TRBV6-5 | TGTGCCAGCAGTTACTCGACCCCGGGCGGGAGCTATGGCTACACCTTC | CASSYSTPGGSYGYTF
TRBJ2-1 | TRBD2 | - | TRBV7-9 | TGTGCCAGCAGCCCCTCCCCAGCGGGAGCCTACAATGAGCAGTTCTTC | CASSPSPAGAYNEQFF
TRBJ2-1 | - | - | TRBV28 | TGTGCCAGCAGTTTATTCGGGCTTTATGATGAGCAGTTCTTC | CASSLFGLYDEQFF
TRBJ1-2 | - | - | TRBV7-9 | TGTGCCAGCAGCTTCGACCTGGCGGCCGCCTTTAACTATGGCTACACCTTC | CASSFDLAAAFNYGYTF
TRBJ2-1 | TRBD2 | - | TRBV7-6 | TGTGCCAGCAGCGTAGGGACTAGCGGGGTCGGGGGACCTTACAATGAGCAGTTCTTC | CASSVGTSGVGGPYNEQFF
TRBJ1-4 | - | once | TRBV5-4 | TGTGCCAGCAGCCCCAGGGGCGCAACTAATGAAAAACTGTTTTTT | CASSPRGATNEKLFF
TRBJ2-1 | - | once | TRBV4-1 | TGCGCCAGCAGCCACGACCAAATCCGGGGCCGGCACTCCTACAATGAGCAGTTCTTC | CASSHDQIRGRHSYNEQFF
TRBJ2-3 | TRBD2 | - | TRBV7-9 | TGTGCCAGCAGCAAAAGCCGGGCGGGAGTCATGCCAGATACGCAGTATTTT | CASSKSRAGVMPDTQYF
TRBJ2-5 | - | - | TRBV5-5 | TGTGCCAGCAGCTTGGCTCCCGCTCTCCAAGAGACCCAGTACTTC | CASSLAPALQETQYF
TRBJ2-5 | TRBD1 | - | TRBV9 | TGTGCCAGCAGCGTAGGAGCCCGAAGACAGGGGCAAGAGACCCAGTACTTC | CASSVGARRQGQETQYF
TRBJ1-5 | - | - | TRBV28 | TGTGCCAGCAGTTTATATTGGGGTGACAGTGCGGATCAGCCCCAGCATTTT | CASSLYWGDSADQPQHF
TRBJ2-1 | - | - | TRBV9 | TGTGCCAGCAGCGTAGCTCTGGTCGGGACAGAGCAGTTCTTC | CASSVALVGTEQFF
TRBJ2-5 | - | - | TRBV7-9 | TGTGCCAGCAGCCCCTCACGGAGGCCTCAAGAGACCCAGTACTTC | CASSPSRRPQETQYF
TRBJ1-1 | TRBD1 | - | TRBV9 | TGTGCCAGCAGCGAGGCCGGGACAGGGAACACTGAAGCTTTCTTT | CASSEAGTGNTEAFF
TRBJ2-1 | TRBD2 | - | TRBV10-3 | TGTGCCACCTCTGCGGGAGGTGTCTCCTACAATGAGCAGTTCTTC | CATSAGGVSYNEQFF
TRBJ2-5 | TRBD1 | - | TRBV11-2 | TGTGCCAGCAGTTATGGGACAGGCAGGGAGACCCAGTACTTC | CASSYGTGRETQYF
TRBJ2-5 | - | - | TRBV27 | TGTGCCAGCAAAGCGGTTGACCAAGAGACCCAGTACTTC | CASKAVDQETQYF
TRBJ1-5 | - | - | TRBV7-9 | TGTGCCAGCAGCTTAGTTGGTGGCAATCAGCCCCAGCATTTT | CASSLVGGNQPQHF
TRBJ1-1 | TRBD1 | - | TRBV7-9 | TGTGCCAGCAGCCCCCCGGGACAGGGATTCGAAGCTTTCTTT | CASSPPGQGFEAFF
TRBJ2-5 | - | - | TRBV6-5 | TGTGCCAGCATAGACATCCAAGAGACCCAGTACTTC | CASIDIQETQYF
TRBJ1-2 | - | - | TRBV30 | TGTGCCTGGATCAATTTTGACGGGGGCTACACCTTC | CAWINFDGGYTF
TRBJ1-4 | - | - | TRBV7-9 | TGTGCCAGCAGCTTGACAGATGGAGGTGAAAAACTGTTTTTT | CASSLTDGGEKLFF
TRBJ2-4 | TRBD2 | once | TRBV19 | TGTGCCAGTAGCCCTACTAGCGGGCTATATGCGGACATTCAGTACTTC | CASSPTSGLYADIQYF
TRBJ2-1 | - | - | TRBV7-9 | TGTGCCAGCAGCTCCGAGGGAACCCGGGACCCCAAAAGTTACAATGAGCAGTTCTTC | CASSSEGTRDPKSYNEQFF